This record concerns one TCR beta chain sequence. This clone's antigen is unknown. Nothing much larger sits one base from this clone, and base qualities are not available. Cut back by 0 bases and 9 bases, the V and J ends lie 12 bases apart. The CDR3 runs 14 amino acids, cysteine and phenylalanine included. Only the CDR3 portion is preserved as DNA: 42 bases, with reading frame beginning at the first base. For CDR1 and CDR2, the germline V gene (reference sequence) lists LNHDA and SQIVND. The sample originates from a study of T cell responses to AZD1222 COVID-19 vaccine (TCRdb year 2021). Turning to the overall study: TCR sequencing covered 230 or so trial participants: 200 to 220 given two doses of AZD1222 and approximately 25 given two doses of MenACWY control vaccine. Trial participants were enrolled by age into subgroups of 18-55, 56-69 and 70-plus years, and roughly 150, 30 and 60 TCR-sequenced participants, respectively, were included in these subgroups. Overall results and qualifications from the work: Because no samples from the day 14 peak response were available, repertoires could be characterized only after the peak T cell response. After two AZD1222 doses, spike-specific TCR breadth and depth were significantly higher than at day 0 and than in MenACWY recipients. Conclusions about previously exposed vaccinees are limited, since just six AZD1222 recipients were seropositive for SARS-CoV-2 at baseline. CD4 TCRs associated with the vaccine covered the entire spike protein, and the dominant responses were in regions 160-218 and 743-854. The 56-69-year group was small, and its depth increase did not reach significance, likely because of low power. Reportedly, close to half of the unique spike-specific TCRs recognized epitopes lying outside the regions that are mutated in the B.1.351 and B.1.1.7 variants. Participants were mostly white British and included more females than males, and it was suggested by the authors that clonal diversity may have been underestimated.

Explained via the paper, the time point label denotes: about 28 days (+/-7) after the second vaccine dose. Because spike-specific TCR depth and breadth did not differ between the two schedules, AZD1222 recipients who got a second dose at roughly 4 weeks were pooled with those who got a second dose at roughly 12 weeks. Samples from vaccinated people were obtained from the UK trials COV001 and COV002, which included a single-blind randomized controlled phase 2/3 trial of AZD1222 (ChAdOx1 nCoV-19) in healthy adults. For TCRbeta chain sequencing, PBMC samples from trial participants were taken at day 0 and at day 28 after the second dose. The CDR3 regions of human TCRbeta chains were subjected to immunosequencing. The paper's processing steps were these. TCRs in the repertoires were compared against a reference library of SARS-CoV-2-specific TCRs that had been generated with the MIRA antigen-specificity platform. Breadth was defined as the fraction of unique TCRs that were SARS-CoV-2-associated. Depth was defined as the fraction of total T cells that were SARS-CoV-2-associated. Using the MIRA data, every spike-specific TCR was mapped to the spike region that the TCR reacted to and assigned to either a CD4 or a CD8 class. Log10-transformed breadth and depth values were compared by one-way ANOVA with Sidak's multiple comparisons tests. In its TCRdb copy, this immuneACCESS table keeps in-frame sequences only and misses some clones. Where compared with another copy, unresolved V genes explain less than half of these, and the others have no known cause. The V and J calls and clone size come from that table; D and trimming were worked out from the DNA. This sample holds about 120,000 clones; roughly 86% were observed only once. The ten largest clones take up around 3% of the sample.

Sequencing used peripheral blood, obtained 28 days after the second AZD1222 dose. Rearrangement joined TRBV19 to TRBJ2-4; TRBD1 might be the D gene, on 5 matching bases. This receptor was obtained from an adult who received the AZD1222 COVID-19 vaccine. The bases read TGTGCCAGTAGTATAGATGCAGGGCTGGGCATTCAGTACTTC. Its translation reads: CASSIDAGLGIQYF.